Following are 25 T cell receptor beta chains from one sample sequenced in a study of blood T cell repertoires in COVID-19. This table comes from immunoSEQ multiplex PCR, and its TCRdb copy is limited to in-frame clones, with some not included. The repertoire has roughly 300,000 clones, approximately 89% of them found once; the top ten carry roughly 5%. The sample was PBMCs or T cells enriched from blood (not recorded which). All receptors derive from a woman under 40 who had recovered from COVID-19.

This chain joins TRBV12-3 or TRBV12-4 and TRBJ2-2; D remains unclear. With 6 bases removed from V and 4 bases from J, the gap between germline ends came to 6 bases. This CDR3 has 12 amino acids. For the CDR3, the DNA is TGTGCCAGCAGCTGGAGCACCGGGGAGCTGTTTTTT. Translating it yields CASSWSTGELFF.

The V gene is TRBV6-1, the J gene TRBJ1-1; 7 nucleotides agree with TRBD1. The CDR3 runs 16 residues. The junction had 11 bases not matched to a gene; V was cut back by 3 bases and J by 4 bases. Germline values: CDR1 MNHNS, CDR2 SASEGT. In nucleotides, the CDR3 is TGTGCCAGCAGTGACCGGGACAGCTTTAGCCGCACTGAAGCTTTCTTT. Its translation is CASSDRDSFSRTEAFF.

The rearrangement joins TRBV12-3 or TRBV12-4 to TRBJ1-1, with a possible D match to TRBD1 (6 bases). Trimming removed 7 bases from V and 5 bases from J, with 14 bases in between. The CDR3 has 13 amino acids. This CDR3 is CASTQGSGTEAFF. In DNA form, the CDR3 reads TGTGCCAGCACCCAGGGGTCGGGGACTGAAGCTTTCTTT.

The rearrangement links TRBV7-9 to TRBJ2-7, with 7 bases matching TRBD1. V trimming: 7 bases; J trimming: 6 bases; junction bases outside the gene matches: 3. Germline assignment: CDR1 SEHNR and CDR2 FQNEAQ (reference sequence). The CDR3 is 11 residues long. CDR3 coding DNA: TGTGCCAGCACCGACAGGGCCGAGCAGTACTTC. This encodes CASTDRAEQYF.

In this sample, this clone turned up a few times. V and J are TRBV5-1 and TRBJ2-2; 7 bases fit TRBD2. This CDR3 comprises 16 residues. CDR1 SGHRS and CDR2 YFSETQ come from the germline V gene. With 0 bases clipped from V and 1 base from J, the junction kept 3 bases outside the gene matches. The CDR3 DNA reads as TGCGCCAGCAGCTTGGGCCTAGCGGAGAACACCGGGGAGCTGTTTTTT. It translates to CASSLGLAENTGELFF. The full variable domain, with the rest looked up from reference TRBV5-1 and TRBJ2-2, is KAGVTQTPRYLIKTRGQQVTLSCSPISGHRSVSWYQQTPGQGLQFLFEYFSETQRNKGNFPGRFSGRQFSNSRSEMNVSTLELGDSALYLCASSLGLAENTGELFFGEGSRLTVL.

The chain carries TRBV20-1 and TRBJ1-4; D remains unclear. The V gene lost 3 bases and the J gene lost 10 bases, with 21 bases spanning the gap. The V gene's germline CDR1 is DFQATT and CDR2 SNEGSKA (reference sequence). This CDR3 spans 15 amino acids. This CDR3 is CSASKAGLLPVKLFF. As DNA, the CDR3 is TGCAGTGCTAGTAAAGCAGGCCTTCTCCCAGTAAAACTGTTTTTT.

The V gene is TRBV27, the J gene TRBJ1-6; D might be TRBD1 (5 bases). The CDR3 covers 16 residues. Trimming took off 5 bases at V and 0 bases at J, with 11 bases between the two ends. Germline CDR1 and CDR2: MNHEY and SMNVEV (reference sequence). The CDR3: CASSPTTASYNSPLHF. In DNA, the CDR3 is TGTGCCAGCAGTCCAACGACAGCCTCCTATAATTCACCCCTCCACTTT.

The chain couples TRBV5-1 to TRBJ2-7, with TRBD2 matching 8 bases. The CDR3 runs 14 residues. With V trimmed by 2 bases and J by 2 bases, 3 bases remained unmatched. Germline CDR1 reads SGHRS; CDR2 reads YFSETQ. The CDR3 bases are TGCGCCAGCAGCTTTAGCGGGGTGACCTACGAGCAGTACTTC. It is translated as CASSFSGVTYEQYF.

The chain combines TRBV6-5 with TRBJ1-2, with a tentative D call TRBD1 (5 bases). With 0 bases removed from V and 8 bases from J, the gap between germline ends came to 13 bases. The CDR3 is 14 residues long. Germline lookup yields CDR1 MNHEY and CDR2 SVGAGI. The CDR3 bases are TGTGCCAGCAGTTACTCGGCGGGACTGGCGGGCTACACCTTC. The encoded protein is CASSYSAGLAGYTF.

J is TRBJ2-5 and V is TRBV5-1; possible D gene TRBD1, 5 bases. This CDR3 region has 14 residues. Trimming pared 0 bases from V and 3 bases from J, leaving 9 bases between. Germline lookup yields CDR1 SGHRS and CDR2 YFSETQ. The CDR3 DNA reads TGCGCCAGCAGCTTGGAGGGGCGCGAAGAGACCCAGTACTTC. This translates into CASSLEGREETQYF.

The CDR3 DNA reads as TGTGCCAGTAGTCGGGGACAGGACTCTTATGGCTACACCTTC. It is translated as CASSRGQDSYGYTF. The J gene is TRBJ1-2, the V gene TRBV19, with 8 bases that match TRBD1. The CDR3 contains 14 residues. V lost 5 bases, J lost 5 bases, and 7 bases stayed unmatched. Germline loops: CDR1 LNHDA, CDR2 SQIVND (reference sequence).

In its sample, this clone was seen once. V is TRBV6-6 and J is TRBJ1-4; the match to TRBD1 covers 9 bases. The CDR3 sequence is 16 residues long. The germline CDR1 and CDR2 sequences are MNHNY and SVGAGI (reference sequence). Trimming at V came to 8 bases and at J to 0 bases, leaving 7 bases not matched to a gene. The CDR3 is CASGGGQGSTNEKLFF. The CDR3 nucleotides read TGTGCCAGCGGGGGGGGACAGGGCTCAACTAATGAAAAACTGTTTTTT.

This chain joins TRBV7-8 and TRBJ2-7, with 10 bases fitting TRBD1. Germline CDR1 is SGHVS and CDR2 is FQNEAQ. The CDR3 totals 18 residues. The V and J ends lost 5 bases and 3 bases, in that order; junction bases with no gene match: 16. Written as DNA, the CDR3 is TGTGCCAGCAGCATACTTTCCGGGACAGGGGTGACCTTCTACGAGCAGTACTTC. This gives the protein CASSILSGTGVTFYEQYF.

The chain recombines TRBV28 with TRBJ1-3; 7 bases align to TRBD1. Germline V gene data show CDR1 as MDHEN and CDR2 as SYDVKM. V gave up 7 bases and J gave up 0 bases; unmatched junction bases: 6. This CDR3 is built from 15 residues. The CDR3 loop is CASTQGDFSGNTIYF. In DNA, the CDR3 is TGTGCCAGCACCCAGGGGGATTTCTCTGGAAACACCATATATTTT.

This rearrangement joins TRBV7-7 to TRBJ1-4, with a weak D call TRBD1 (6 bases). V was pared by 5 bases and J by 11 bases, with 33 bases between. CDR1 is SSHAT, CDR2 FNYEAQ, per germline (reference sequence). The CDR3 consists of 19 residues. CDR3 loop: CASSPPDSFKVFTVGKLFF. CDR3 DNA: TGTGCCAGCAGCCCGCCGGACAGCTTTAAAGTTTTCACAGTCGGGAAACTGTTTTTT.

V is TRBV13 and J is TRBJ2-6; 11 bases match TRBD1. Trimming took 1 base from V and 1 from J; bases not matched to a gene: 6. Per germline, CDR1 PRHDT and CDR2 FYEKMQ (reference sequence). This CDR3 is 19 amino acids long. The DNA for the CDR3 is TGTGCCAGCAGCTTAGTCAGGACAGGGGGCGCGTCTGGGGCCAACGTCCTGACTTTC. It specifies CASSLVRTGGASGANVLTF.

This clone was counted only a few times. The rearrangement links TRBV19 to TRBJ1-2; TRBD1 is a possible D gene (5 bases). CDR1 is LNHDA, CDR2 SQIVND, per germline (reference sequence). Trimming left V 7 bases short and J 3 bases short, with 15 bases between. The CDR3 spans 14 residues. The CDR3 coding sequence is TGTGCCAGTATCAATCTCAGGGAGGACTATGGCTACACCTTC. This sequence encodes CASINLREDYGYTF.

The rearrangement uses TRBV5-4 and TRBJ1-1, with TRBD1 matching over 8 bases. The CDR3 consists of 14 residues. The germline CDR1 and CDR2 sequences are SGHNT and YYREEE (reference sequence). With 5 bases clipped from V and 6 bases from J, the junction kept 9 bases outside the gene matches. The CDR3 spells CASSRGQGEAEAFF. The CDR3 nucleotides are TGTGCCAGCAGTCGTGGACAGGGAGAAGCTGAAGCTTTCTTT. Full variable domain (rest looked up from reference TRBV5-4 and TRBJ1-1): ETGVTQSPTHLIKTRGQQVTLRCSSQSGHNTVSWYQQALGQGPQFIFQYYREEENGRGNFPPRFSGLQFPNYSSELNVNALELDDSALYLCASSRGQGEAEAFFGQGTRLTVV.

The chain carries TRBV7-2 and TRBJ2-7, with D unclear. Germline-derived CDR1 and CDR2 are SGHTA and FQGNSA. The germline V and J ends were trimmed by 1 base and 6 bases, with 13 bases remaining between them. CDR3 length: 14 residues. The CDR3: CASSLDSTVAEQYF. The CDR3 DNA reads TGTGCCAGCAGCTTAGATTCTACGGTAGCCGAGCAGTACTTC.

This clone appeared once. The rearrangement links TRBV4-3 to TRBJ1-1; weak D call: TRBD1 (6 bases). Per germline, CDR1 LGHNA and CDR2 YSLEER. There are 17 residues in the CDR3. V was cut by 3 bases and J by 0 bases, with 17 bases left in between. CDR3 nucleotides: TGCGCCAGCAGCCAGGGGGGGGCTACAGCGATGAACACTGAAGCTTTCTTT. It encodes CASSQGGATAMNTEAFF.

Here the CDR3 reads CATRAPGENEQFF. The CDR3 DNA reads as TGTGCCACCAGAGCCCCAGGTGAGAATGAGCAGTTCTTC. V is TRBV24-1 and J is TRBJ2-1; no clear D. V was shortened by 7 bases and J by 7 bases, with 13 bases between the two germline ends. CDR3 length: 13 amino acids. CDR1 is KGHDR and CDR2 is SFDVKD in the germline V gene.

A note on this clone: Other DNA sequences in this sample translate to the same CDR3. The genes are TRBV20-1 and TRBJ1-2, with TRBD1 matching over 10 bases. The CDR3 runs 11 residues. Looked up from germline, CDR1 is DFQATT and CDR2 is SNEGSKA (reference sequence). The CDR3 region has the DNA TGCAGCGGACAGGGGGACTATGGCTACACCTTC. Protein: CSGQGDYGYTF.

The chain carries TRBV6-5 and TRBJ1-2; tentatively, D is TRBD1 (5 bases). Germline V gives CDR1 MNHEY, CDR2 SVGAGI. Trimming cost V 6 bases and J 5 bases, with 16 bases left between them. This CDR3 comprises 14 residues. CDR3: CASSPPGVKYGYTF. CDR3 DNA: TGTGCCAGCAGCCCACCGGGGGTTAAATATGGCTACACCTTC.

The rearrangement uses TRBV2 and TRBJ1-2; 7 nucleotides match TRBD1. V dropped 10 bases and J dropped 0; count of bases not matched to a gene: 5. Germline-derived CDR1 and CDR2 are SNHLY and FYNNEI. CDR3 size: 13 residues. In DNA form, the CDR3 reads TGTGCCACCAGGACAGGAGCTAACTATGGCTACACCTTC. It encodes CATRTGANYGYTF.

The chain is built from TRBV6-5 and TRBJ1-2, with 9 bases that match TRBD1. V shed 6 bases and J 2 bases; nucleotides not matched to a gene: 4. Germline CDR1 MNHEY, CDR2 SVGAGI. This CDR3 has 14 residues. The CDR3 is CASRPGTGNYGYTF. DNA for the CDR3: TGTGCCAGCAGACCCGGGACAGGGAACTATGGCTACACCTTC.